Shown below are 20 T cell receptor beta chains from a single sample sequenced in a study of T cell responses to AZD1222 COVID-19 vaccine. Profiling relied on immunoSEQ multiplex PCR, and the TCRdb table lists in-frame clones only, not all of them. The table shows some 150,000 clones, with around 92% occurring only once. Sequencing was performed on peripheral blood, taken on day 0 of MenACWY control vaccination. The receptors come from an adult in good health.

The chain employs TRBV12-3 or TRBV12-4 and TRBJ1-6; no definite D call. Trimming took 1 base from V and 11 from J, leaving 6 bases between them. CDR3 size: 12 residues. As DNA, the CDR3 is TGTGCCAGCAGTTTAGTAACCCCACCCCTCCACTTT. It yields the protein CASSLVTPPLHF.

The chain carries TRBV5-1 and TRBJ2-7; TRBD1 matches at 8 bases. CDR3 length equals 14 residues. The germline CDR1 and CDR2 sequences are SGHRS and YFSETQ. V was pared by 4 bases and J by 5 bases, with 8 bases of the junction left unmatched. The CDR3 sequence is CASSLGQGWNEQYF. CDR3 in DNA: TGCGCCAGCAGCCTTGGACAGGGTTGGAACGAGCAGTACTTC.

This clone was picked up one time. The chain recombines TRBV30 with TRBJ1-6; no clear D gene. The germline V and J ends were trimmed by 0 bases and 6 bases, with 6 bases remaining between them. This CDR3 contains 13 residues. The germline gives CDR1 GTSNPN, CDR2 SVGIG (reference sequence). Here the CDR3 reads CAWSVGFNSPLHF. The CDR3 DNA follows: TGTGCCTGGAGTGTAGGGTTTAATTCACCCCTCCACTTT.

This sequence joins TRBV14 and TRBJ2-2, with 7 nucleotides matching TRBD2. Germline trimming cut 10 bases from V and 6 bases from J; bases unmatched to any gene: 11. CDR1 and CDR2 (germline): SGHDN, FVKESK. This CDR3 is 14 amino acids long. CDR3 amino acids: CAIPAGLSAGELFF. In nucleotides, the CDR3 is TGTGCCATCCCAGCGGGACTGAGCGCCGGGGAGCTGTTTTTT.

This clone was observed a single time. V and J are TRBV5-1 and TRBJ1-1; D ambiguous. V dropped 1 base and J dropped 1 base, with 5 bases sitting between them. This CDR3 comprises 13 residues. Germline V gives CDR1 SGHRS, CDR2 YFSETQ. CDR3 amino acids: CASSLHRNTEAFF. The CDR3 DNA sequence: TGCGCCAGCAGCTTGCATAGGAACACTGAAGCTTTCTTT.

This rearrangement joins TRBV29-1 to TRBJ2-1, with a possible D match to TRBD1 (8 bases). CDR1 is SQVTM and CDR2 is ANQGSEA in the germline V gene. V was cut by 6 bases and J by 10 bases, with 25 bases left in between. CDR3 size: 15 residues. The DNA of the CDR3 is TGCAGCGTCGCATTCGGGGAGGGACAGGCAATCGAGCAGTTCTTC. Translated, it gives CSVAFGEGQAIEQFF.

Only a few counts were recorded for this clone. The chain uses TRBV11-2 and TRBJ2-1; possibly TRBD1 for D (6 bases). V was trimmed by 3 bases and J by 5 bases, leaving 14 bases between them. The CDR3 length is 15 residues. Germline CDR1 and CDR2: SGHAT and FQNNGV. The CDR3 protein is CASSLVGAENNEQFF. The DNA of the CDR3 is TGTGCCAGCAGCTTGGTGGGGGCAGAGAACAATGAGCAGTTCTTC.

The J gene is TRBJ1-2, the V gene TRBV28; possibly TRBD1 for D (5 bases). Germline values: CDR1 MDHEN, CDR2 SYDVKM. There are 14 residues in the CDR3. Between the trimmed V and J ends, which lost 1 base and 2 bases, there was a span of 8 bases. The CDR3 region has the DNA TGTGCCAGCAGTTTATCAGGGCTGAACTATGGCTACACCTTC. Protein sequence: CASSLSGLNYGYTF.

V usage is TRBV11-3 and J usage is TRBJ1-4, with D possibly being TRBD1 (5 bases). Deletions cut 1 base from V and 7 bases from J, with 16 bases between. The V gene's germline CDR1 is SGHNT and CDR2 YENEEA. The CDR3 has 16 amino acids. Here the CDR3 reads CASSLGSGSGSEKLFF. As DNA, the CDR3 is TGTGCCAGCAGCTTAGGATCAGGGTCGGGATCTGAAAAACTGTTTTTT.

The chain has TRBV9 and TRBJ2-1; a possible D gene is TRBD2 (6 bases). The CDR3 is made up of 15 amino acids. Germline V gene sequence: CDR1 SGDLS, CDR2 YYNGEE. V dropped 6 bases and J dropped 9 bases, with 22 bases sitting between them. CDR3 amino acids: CASTTSTAGWSEQFF. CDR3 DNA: TGTGCCAGCACCACCTCTACGGCGGGATGGAGTGAGCAGTTCTTC.

The CDR3 protein is CASSLTSSKGETQYF. The DNA for the CDR3 is TGTGCCAGCAGCTTAACTAGCTCGAAGGGGGAGACCCAGTACTTC. This chain joins TRBV7-3 and TRBJ2-5, with D possibly being TRBD1 (5 bases). The length of the CDR3 is 15 residues. V was cut by 0 bases and J by 5 bases, with 13 bases left in between. Germline CDR1 reads SGHTA; CDR2 reads FQGTGA.

CDR3 sequence: CASSLESNQPQHF. In DNA form, the CDR3 reads TGTGCCAGCAGCTTGGAAAGCAATCAGCCCCAGCATTTT. The rearrangement joins TRBV7-2 to TRBJ1-5; D is uncertain. In germline, CDR1 is SGHTA, CDR2 FQGNSA. This CDR3 spans 13 amino acids. Trimming shortened V by 3 bases and J by 1 base, and 4 bases separated the two germline ends.

This CDR3 is CASSQGHDLGGYTF. The CDR3 DNA sequence: TGCGCCAGCAGCCAAGGACACGACCTCGGTGGCTACACCTTC. The genes are TRBV4-3 and TRBJ1-2; D remains unclear. Trimming left V 1 base short and J 7 bases short, with 13 bases between. There are 14 residues in the CDR3. CDR1 LGHNA and CDR2 YSLEER come from the germline V gene.

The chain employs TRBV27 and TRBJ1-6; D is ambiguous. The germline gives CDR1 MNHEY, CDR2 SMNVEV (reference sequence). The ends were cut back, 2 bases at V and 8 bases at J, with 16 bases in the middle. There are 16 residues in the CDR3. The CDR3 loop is CASSLNSRVRYSPLHF. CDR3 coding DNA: TGTGCCAGCAGTTTAAATAGCAGAGTAAGATATTCACCCCTCCACTTT.

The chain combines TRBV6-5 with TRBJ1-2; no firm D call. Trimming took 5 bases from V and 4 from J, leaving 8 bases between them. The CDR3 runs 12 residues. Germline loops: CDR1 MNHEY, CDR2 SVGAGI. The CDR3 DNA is TGTGCCAGCAGTAATTCCCCCTATGGCTACACCTTC. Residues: CASSNSPYGYTF.

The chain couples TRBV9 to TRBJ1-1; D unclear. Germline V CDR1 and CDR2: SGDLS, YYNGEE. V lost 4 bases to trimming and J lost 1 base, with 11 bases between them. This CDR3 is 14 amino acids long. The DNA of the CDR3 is TGTGCCAGCAGCTCTTTCATGGGGAACACTGAAGCTTTCTTT. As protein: CASSSFMGNTEAFF.

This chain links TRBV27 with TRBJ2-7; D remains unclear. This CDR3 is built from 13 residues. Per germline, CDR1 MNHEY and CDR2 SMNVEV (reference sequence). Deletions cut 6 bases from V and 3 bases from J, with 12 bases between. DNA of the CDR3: TGTGCCAGCAGCATATCTCTCTTCTACGAGCAGTACTTC. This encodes CASSISLFYEQYF.

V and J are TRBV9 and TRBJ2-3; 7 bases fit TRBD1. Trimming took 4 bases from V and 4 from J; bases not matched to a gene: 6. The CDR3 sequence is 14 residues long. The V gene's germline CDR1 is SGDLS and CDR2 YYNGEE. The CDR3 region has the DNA TGTGCCAGCAGCAAGACAGGGAAACCAGATACGCAGTATTTT. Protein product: CASSKTGKPDTQYF.

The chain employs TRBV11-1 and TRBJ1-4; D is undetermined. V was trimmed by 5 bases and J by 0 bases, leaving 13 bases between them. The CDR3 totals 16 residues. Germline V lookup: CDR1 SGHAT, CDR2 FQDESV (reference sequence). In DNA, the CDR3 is TGTGCCAGCAGCCCCCTAGGCGGAGCAACTAATGAAAAACTGTTTTTT. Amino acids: CASSPLGGATNEKLFF.

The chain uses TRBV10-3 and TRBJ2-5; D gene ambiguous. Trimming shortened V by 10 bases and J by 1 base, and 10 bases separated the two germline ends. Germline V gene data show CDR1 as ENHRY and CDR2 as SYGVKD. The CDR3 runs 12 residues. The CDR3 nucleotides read TGTGCCAGCGGTCCCAGCCAAGAGACCCAGTACTTC. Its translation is CASGPSQETQYF.